The 13 T cell receptor beta chains in this list originate from one sample, sequenced in a study of identical twins. MiXCR, applied by TCRdb to the 5' RACE reads, yields one record per CDR3 protein. The top ten hold 4% to 5.5% of the sample, which has roughly 690,000 distinct CDR3 sequences, around 21% seen once. This same sample was also taken into another study, of T cells expressing NK-cell markers.

The sample taken for sequencing was PBMCs. The source of these receptors is a woman aged 18 to 35 in good health.

This clonotype was counted a few times. This chain joins TRBV20-1 and TRBJ2-1; 9 bases are shared with TRBD2. The CDR3 loop spans 16 amino acids. CDR1 DFQATT and CDR2 SNEGSKA come from the germline V gene (reference sequence). J was trimmed by 6 bases and V by 6 bases; bases with no gene match: 15. The CDR3 loop reads CSAPDSGGDSSNEQFF. CDR3 bases: TGCAGTGCGCCTGATAGCGGGGGTGACTCTAGCAATGAGCAGTTCTTC.

The J gene is TRBJ2-7, the V gene TRBV5-1; D perhaps matches TRBD1 (6 bases). This CDR3 contains 14 residues. Trimming removed 6 bases from V and 6 bases from J, with 19 bases in between. Germline V gene lookup returns CDR1 SGHRS and CDR2 YFSETQ. CDR3 DNA: TGCGCCAGCAACCAAAATGATGGCAGGGGCGAGCAGTACTTC. Its protein is CASNQNDGRGEQYF.

This clonotype was counted at least ten times. The chain links TRBV29-1 to TRBJ1-2; possible D gene TRBD1, 6 bases. The germline V gene has CDR1 SQVTM and CDR2 ANQGSEA. This CDR3 spans 13 amino acids. With 8 bases removed from V and 2 bases from J, the gap between germline ends came to 15 bases. CDR3 DNA: TGCAGCACTGAAGACAGGCCCAACTATGGCTACACCTTC. Amino acid sequence: CSTEDRPNYGYTF.

The rearrangement uses TRBV6-5 and TRBJ2-5; 8 positions agree with TRBD2. CDR1 is MNHEY, CDR2 SVGAGI, per germline. V lost 2 bases, J lost 5 bases, and 10 bases stayed unmatched. This CDR3 spans 16 amino acids. CDR3 sequence: CASSYIASGTRETQYF. The CDR3 nucleotides are TGTGCCAGCAGTTACATTGCCTCCGGGACTAGGGAGACCCAGTACTTC.

This clonotype showed up many times. The J gene is TRBJ1-1, the V gene TRBV12-3 or TRBV12-4; TRBD1 matches at 7 bases. V shed 9 bases, J shed 4 bases, and the junction held 8 bases outside the gene matches. The CDR3 spans 13 residues. Here the CDR3 DNA reads TGTGCCAGTTCAGGGGGTGGTAGCACTGAAGCTTTCTTT. Protein: CASSGGGSTEAFF.

This clonotype was counted between two and nine times. This sequence joins TRBV15 and TRBJ1-5; no clear D gene. The CDR3 contains 14 residues. Germline CDR1 LNHNV, CDR2 YYDKDF (reference sequence). Trimming took 0 bases from V and 3 from J, leaving 6 bases between them. This CDR3 is CATSREQPNQPQHF. The CDR3 bases are TGTGCCACCAGCAGAGAACAGCCCAATCAGCCCCAGCATTTT.

The sample holds a few counts of this clonotype. The chain recombines TRBV7-9 with TRBJ2-3; D tentatively reads TRBD1 or TRBD2 (5 bases each). The V gene's germline CDR1 is SEHNR and CDR2 FQNEAQ (reference sequence). This CDR3 spans 13 amino acids. Trimming cost V 10 bases and J 2 bases, with 13 bases left between them. The CDR3 region is CATPSGATDTQYF. Here the CDR3 DNA reads TGTGCCACCCCATCCGGGGCCACAGATACGCAGTATTTT.

This clonotype was recorded at least ten times. V and J are TRBV12-3 or TRBV12-4 and TRBJ2-1; the D gene is possibly TRBD1 (6 bases). Trimming stripped 5 bases from V and 7 bases from J, with 18 bases between. This CDR3 is built from 15 residues. Here the CDR3 DNA reads TGTGCCAGCAGTCTCCTAGGTGGGGGCGGGAATGAGCAGTTCTTC. It encodes CASSLLGGGGNEQFF.

The chain recombines TRBV19 with TRBJ2-2; D ambiguous. This CDR3 is built from 12 residues. From germline, CDR1 is LNHDA and CDR2 SQIVND (reference sequence). Trimming pared 3 bases from V and 6 bases from J, leaving 5 bases between. CDR3 protein: CASSMGAGELFF. CDR3 sequence (DNA): TGTGCCAGTAGTATGGGCGCCGGGGAGCTGTTTTTT.

At least ten counts were recorded for this clonotype. The CDR3 protein is CASSLVTGKYNEQFF. The DNA for the CDR3 is TGTGCCAGCAGTTTAGTCACAGGGAAATACAATGAGCAGTTCTTC. This chain connects TRBV12-3 or TRBV12-4 to TRBJ2-1; possible D gene TRBD1, 6 bases. V lost 1 base and J lost 4, with 11 bases in between. This CDR3 region has 15 residues.

Ten or more counts support this clonotype. The genes are TRBV12-3 or TRBV12-4 and TRBJ2-3; possible D gene TRBD1, 5 bases. V dropped 6 bases and J dropped 4 bases, with 17 bases sitting between them. This CDR3 region has 15 residues. CDR3 in DNA: TGTGCCAGCAGCACGAAACTAAAGGGGCCAGATACGCAGTATTTT. Its translation is CASSTKLKGPDTQYF.

This chain joins TRBV12-3 or TRBV12-4 and TRBJ2-1; D is possibly TRBD2 (5 bases). The V end lost 2 bases, the J end lost 3 bases, and 17 bases lay between the germline ends. The CDR3 contains 17 residues. This chain's CDR3 is CASSLSHVPRVYNEQFF. The CDR3 DNA sequence: TGTGCCAGCAGTTTATCCCATGTCCCGAGGGTCTACAATGAGCAGTTCTTC.

The rearrangement uses TRBV20-1 and TRBJ2-3; D gene ambiguous. Germline CDR1 is DFQATT and CDR2 is SNEGSKA (reference sequence). Deletions cut 5 bases from V and 5 bases from J, with 5 bases between. This CDR3 region has 10 residues. The CDR3 protein is CSAPVDTQYF. In DNA, the CDR3 is TGCAGTGCTCCTGTAGATACGCAGTATTTT.